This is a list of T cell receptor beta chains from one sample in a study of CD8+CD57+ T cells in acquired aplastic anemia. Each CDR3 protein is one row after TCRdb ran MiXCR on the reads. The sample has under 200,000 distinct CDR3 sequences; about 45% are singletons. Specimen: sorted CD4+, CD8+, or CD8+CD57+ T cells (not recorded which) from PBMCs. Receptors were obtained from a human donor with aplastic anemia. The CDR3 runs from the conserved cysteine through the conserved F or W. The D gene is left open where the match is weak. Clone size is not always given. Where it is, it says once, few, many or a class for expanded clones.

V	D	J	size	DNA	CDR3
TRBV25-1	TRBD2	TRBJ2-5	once	TGTGCCAGCAGAGGACTAGCGGGACGACTCCAAGAGACCCAGTACTTC	CASRGLAGRLQETQYF
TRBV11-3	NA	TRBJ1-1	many	TGTGCCAGCAGCTTAGATTCTTGGCAGGGTGGCACTGAAGCTTTCTTT	CASSLDSWQGGTEAFF
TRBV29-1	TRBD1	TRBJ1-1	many	TGCAGCGTGAGACAGGGGTTGGACACTGAAGCTTTCTTT	CSVRQGLDTEAFF
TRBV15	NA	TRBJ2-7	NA	TGTGCCACCAGCAGAGGTACCGGGACCAAGGGGGGGCACGAGCAGTACTTC	CATSRGTGTKGGHEQYF
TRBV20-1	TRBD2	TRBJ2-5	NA	TGCAGTGCTAGTCCTAGCGGGGGATACCAAGAGACCCAGTACTTC	CSASPSGGYQETQYF
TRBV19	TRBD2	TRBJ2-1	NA	TGTGCCAGTGGTAAGGGACTAGCGGGAGCCAGCTCCTACAGTGAGCAGTTCTTC	CASGKGLAGASSYSEQFF
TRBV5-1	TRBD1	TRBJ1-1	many	TGCGCCAGCAGCTTAGGTTGGGACAGGGGGCGCATTATTGAAGCTTTCTTT	CASSLGWDRGRIIEAFF
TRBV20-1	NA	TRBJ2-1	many	TGCAGTGCTAGCGATTACGGGGTTGACAATGAGCAGTTCTTC	CSASDYGVDNEQFF
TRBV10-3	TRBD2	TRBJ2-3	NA	TGTGCCATCAGTGGGGATAGCGGGTCCACAGATACGCAGTATTTT	CAISGDSGSTDTQYF
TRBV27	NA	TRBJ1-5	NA	TGTGCCAGCAGCGAGCGGGAGGGCCTTACGCAGCATTTT	CASSEREGLTQHF
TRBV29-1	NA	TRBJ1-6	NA	TGCAGCGTGGGGAGGGAGCGCTCACCCCTCCACTTT	CSVGRERSPLHF
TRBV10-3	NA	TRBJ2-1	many	TGTGCCATCAGTGCGGGAAATGAGCAGTTCTTC	CAISAGNEQFF
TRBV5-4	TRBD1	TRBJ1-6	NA	TGTGCCAGTAGTCCGAATACCGGGACAGGGGATTCACCCCTCCACTTT	CASSPNTGTGDSPLHF
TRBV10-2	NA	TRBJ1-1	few	TGTGCCAGCAGTGACTTCCGGAGGCATCCGAAAAGCACTGAAGCTTTCTTT	CASSDFRRHPKSTEAFF
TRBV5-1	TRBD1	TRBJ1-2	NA	TGCGCCAGCAGCTGGGGGACAGACCTTTATGGCTACACCTTC	CASSWGTDLYGYTF
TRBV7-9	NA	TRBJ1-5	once	TGTGCCAGCAGCTTGTGGGAGCAGCCCCAGCATTTT	CASSLWEQPQHF
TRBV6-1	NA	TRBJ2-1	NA	TGTGCCAGCAGATCGGACAGTTACAATGAGCAGTTCTTC	CASRSDSYNEQFF
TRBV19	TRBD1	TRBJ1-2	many	TGTGCCAGTAGTCCAAACCCCGGGACAGGGGCTGGCTACACCTTC	CASSPNPGTGAGYTF
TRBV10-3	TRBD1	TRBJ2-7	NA	TGTGCCATCTGCCCGGGGACAGGGGTTTACGAGCAGTACTTC	CAICPGTGVYEQYF
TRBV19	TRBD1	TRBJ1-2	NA	TGTGCCAGTAGGAGGACAGGGGGACGAAACTATGGCTACACCTTC	CASRRTGGRNYGYTF
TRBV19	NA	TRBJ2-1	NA	TGTGCCAGTTCGCGGGGGAGACAGGGCGGGCTACGGGATGAGCAGTTCTTC	CASSRGRQGGLRDEQFF
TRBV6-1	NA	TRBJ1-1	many	TGTGCCAGCACGGCAGGGGTCAACACTGAAGCTTTCTTT	CASTAGVNTEAFF
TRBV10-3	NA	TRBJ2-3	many	TGTGCCATCAGTGAGTCCTCTCTCACAGATACGCAGTATTTT	CAISESSLTDTQYF
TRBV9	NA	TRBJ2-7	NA	TGTGCCAGCAGCCGGGAAATAGCCTACGAGCAGTACTTC	CASSREIAYEQYF
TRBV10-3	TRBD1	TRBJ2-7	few	TGTGCCATCGGGACAGGACGGGACGAGCAGTACTTC	CAIGTGRDEQYF
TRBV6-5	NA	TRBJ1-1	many	TGTGCCAGCAGTTTCGCTTCAGGGTTGGCTGAAGCTTTCTTT	CASSFASGLAEAFF
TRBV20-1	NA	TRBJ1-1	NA	TGCAGTGCTAGCGAGGGGGCTGAAGCTTTCTTT	CSASEGAEAFF
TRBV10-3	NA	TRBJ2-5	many	TGTGCCATCACCCCAGGGTTACAAGAGACCCAGTACTTC	CAITPGLQETQYF
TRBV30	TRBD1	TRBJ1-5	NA	TGTGCCTGGAGCAAACAGGGGAAAGGTGATCAGCCCCAGCATTTT	CAWSKQGKGDQPQHF
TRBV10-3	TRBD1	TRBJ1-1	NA	TGTGCCATCAGTGTAAGGGGACAGGGCCGTAAACGCACTGAAGCTTTCTTT	CAISVRGQGRKRTEAFF
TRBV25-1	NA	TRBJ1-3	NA	TGTGCCAGCAGTGCGGATCAGACACCTGCTGGAAACACCATATATTTT	CASSADQTPAGNTIYF
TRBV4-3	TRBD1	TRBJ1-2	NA	TGCGCCAGCAGCCAAGGGACAGGGGTGGGCTACACCTTC	CASSQGTGVGYTF
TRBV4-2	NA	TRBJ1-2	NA	TGTGCCAGCAGCCGCCCCCATGGCTACACCTTC	CASSRPHGYTF
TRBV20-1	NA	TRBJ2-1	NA	TGCAGTGCTAGAGGGACGGGTACCTACAATGAGCAGTTCTTC	CSARGTGTYNEQFF
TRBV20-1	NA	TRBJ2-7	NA	TGCAGTGCTAGGAAGGGAATAGCGGTACTTTCCTACGAGCAGTACTTC	CSARKGIAVLSYEQYF
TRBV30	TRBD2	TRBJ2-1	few	TGTGCCTGGAGTGTACGGCGGGAGACTTGGTTCTTC	CAWSVRRETWFF
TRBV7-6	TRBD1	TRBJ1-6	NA	TGTGCCAGCAGCTTACTGATTGGACAGGGGTTTGGTTCACCCCTCCACTTT	CASSLLIGQGFGSPLHF
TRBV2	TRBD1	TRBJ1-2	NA	TGTGCCAGCAGTGGCCCGGGACAGGGAGCGGGAGGCTACACCTTC	CASSGPGQGAGGYTF
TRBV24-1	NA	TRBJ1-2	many	TGTGCCACCAGTGAGATAGGGGGATTGAGTGGCTACACCTTC	CATSEIGGLSGYTF
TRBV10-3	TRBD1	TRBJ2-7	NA	TGTGCCATCAGTGAGTCAGGGGGCGACTCAGACGAGCAGTACTTC	CAISESGGDSDEQYF
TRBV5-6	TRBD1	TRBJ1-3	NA	TGTGCCAGCAGTTCAGGGGGCTCTGGAAACACCATATGTTTT	CASSSGGSGNTICF
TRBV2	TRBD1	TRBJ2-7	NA	TGTGCCAGCAGCCTCTGGGACAGGGAGCAGTACTTC	CASSLWDREQYF
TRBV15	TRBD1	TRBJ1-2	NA	TGTGCCACCAGCAGAGAGGGGACAGGGGGCTACACCTTC	CATSREGTGGYTF
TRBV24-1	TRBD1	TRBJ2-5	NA	TGTGCCACCCAGGGACAGGGCATGAACAATGGGCAGTACTTC	CATQGQGMNNGQYF
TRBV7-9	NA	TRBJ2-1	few	TGTGCCAGCAGCTTAGGCTGGGATGAGCAGTTCTTC	CASSLGWDEQFF
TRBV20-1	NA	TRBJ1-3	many	TGCAGTGCTAGCAAGGCTGCGTCTCTGATTGGAAACACCATATATTTT	CSASKAASLIGNTIYF
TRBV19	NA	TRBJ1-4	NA	TGTGCCGGTAGTAACCGGGGCAGCCAAGAAAAACTGTTTTTT	CAGSNRGSQEKLFF
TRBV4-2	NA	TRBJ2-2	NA	TGTGCCAGCAGCCAAATACTGCCCGGACTATTCACCGGGGAGCTGTTTTTT	CASSQILPGLFTGELFF
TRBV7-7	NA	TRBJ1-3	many	TGTGCCAGCAGCTTAGATGCGACGGCAGGAAACACCATATATTTT	CASSLDATAGNTIYF
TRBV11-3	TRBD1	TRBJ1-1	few	TGTGCCAGCAGCTCAATTAGAGGGAGGGGGCTGGGCACTGAAGCTTTCTTT	CASSSIRGRGLGTEAFF
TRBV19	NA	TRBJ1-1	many	TGTGCCAGTAGTATAGGGGAAGGGAAACTATTAGGAGCTTTCTTT	CASSIGEGKLLGAFF
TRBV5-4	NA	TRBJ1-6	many	TGTGCCAGCAGCTTAGTAGGCTCACCCCTCCACTTT	CASSLVGSPLHF
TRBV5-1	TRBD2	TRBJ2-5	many	TGCGCCAGCAGCGTGACTAGCGGGGGGGCCCAGCAAGAGACCCAGTACTTC	CASSVTSGGAQQETQYF
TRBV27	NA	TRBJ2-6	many	TGTGCCAGCGCCTCAGGGCAGGCTGGGGCCAACGTCCTGACTTTC	CASASGQAGANVLTF
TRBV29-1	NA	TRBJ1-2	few	TGCAGCGTTGAAGACCTCGGAGTAAGCGGCTACACCTTC	CSVEDLGVSGYTF